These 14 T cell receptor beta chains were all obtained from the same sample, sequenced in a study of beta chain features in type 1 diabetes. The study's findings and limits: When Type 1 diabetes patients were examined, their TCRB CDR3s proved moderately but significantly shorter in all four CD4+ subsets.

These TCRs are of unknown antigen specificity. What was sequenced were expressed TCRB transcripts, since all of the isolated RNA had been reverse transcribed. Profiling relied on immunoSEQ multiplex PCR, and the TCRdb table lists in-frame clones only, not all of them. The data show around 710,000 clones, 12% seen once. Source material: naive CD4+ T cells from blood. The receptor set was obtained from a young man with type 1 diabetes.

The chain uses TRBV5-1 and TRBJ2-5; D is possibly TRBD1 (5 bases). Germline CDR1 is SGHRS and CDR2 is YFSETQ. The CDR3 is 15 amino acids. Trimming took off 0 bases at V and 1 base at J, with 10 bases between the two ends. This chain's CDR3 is CASSLVSTGQETQYF. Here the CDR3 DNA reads TGCGCCAGCAGCTTGGTATCAACAGGCCAAGAGACCCAGTACTTC.

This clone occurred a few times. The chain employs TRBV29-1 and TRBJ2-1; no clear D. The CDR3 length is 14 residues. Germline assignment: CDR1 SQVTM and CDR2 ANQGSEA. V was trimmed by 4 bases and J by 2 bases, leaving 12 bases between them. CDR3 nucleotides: TGCAGCGTTGCCCCCCAGGCCCCCTACAATGAGCAGTTCTTC. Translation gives CSVAPQAPYNEQFF.

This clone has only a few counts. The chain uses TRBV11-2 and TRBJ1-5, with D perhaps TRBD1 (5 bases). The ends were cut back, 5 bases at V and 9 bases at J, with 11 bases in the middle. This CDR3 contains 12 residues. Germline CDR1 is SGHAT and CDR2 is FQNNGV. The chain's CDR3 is CASSALGGPQHF. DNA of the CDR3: TGTGCCAGCAGCGCCCTCGGGGGGCCCCAGCATTTT.

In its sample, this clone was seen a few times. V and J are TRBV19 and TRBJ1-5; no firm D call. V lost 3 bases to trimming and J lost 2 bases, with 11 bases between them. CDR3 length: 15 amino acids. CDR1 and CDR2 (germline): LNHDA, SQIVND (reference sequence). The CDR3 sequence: CASSIRASGNQPQHF. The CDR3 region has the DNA TGTGCCAGTAGTATTCGGGCAAGTGGCAATCAGCCCCAGCATTTT.

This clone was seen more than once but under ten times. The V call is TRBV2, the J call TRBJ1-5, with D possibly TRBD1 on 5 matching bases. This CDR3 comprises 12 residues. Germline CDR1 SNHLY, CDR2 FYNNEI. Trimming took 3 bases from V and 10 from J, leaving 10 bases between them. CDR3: CASSDLTAPQHF. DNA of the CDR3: TGTGCCAGCAGTGATTTGACAGCCCCCCAGCATTTT.

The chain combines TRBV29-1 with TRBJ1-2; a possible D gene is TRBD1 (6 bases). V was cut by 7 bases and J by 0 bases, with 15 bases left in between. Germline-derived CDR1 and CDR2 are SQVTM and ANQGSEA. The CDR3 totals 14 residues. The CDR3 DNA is TGCAGCGCATTGGGGAGGGGGGCTAACTATGGCTACACCTTC. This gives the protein CSALGRGANYGYTF.

The CDR3 DNA is TGTGCCAGCAGTTCGACAGGGACAGCTGAAAAACTGTTTTTT. It specifies CASSSTGTAEKLFF. V usage is TRBV6-1 and J usage is TRBJ1-4; 7 nucleotides line up with TRBD1. CDR1 and CDR2 from the germline V gene are MNHNS and SASEGT. This CDR3 region has 14 residues. J was trimmed by 7 bases and V by 5 bases; bases with no gene match: 7.

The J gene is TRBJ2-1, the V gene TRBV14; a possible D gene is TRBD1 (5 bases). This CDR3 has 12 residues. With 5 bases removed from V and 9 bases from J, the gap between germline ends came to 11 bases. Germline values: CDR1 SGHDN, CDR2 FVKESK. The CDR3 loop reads CASSGPGPEQFF. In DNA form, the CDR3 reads TGTGCCAGCAGCGGGCCAGGGCCTGAGCAGTTCTTC.

The CDR3 sequence: CACHRDRNSPLHF. In DNA, the CDR3 is TGTGCCTGCCACCGGGACAGAAATTCACCCCTCCACTTT. The J gene is TRBJ1-6, the V gene TRBV30, with TRBD1 matching over 7 bases. The CDR3 has 13 amino acids. V lost 6 bases to trimming and J lost 7 bases; unmatched junction nucleotides: 6. Germline V gene sequence: CDR1 GTSNPN, CDR2 SVGIG (reference sequence). The variable domain in full, completed from reference TRBV30 and TRBJ1-6, reads SQTIHQWPATLVQPVGSPLSLECTVEGTSNPNLYWYRQAAGRGLQLLFYSVGIGQISSEVPQNLSASRPQDRQFILSSKKLLLSDSGFYLCACHRDRNSPLHFGNGTRLTVT.

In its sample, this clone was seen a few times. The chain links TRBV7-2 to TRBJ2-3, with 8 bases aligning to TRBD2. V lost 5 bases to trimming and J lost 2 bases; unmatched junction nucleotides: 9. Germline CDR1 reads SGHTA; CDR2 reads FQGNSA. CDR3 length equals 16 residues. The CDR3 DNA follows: TGTGCCAGCAGCAAAGTCGTACTAGCGGTCACAGATACGCAGTATTTT. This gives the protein CASSKVVLAVTDTQYF.

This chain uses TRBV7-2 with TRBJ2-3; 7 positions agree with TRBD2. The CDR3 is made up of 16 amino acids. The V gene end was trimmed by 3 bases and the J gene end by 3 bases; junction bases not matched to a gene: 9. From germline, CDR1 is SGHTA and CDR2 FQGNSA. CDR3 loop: CASSLMGRGETDTQYF. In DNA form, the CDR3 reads TGTGCCAGCAGCTTGATGGGACGGGGGGAAACAGATACGCAGTATTTT.

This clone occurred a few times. CDR3 bases: TGCGCCAGCAGCTTCTCGGCTGTAGGGGAGCAGTACTTC. The encoded protein is CASSFSAVGEQYF. This chain uses TRBV5-1 with TRBJ2-7, with D hard to call. Germline assignment: CDR1 SGHRS and CDR2 YFSETQ. V lost 2 bases and J 7 bases, leaving 13 bases between the germline ends. The CDR3 totals 13 residues.

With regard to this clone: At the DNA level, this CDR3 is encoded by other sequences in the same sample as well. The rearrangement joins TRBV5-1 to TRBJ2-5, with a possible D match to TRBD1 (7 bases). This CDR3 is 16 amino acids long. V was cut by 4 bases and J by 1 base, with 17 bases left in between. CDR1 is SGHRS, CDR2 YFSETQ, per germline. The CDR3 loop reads CASSPLAGGSQETQYF. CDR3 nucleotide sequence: TGCGCCAGCAGCCCGCTAGCAGGGGGGTCCCAAGAGACCCAGTACTTC. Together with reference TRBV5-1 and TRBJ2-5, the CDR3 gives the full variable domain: KAGVTQTPRYLIKTRGQQVTLSCSPISGHRSVSWYQQTPGQGLQFLFEYFSETQRNKGNFPGRFSGRQFSNSRSEMNVSTLELGDSALYLCASSPLAGGSQETQYFGPGTRLLVL.

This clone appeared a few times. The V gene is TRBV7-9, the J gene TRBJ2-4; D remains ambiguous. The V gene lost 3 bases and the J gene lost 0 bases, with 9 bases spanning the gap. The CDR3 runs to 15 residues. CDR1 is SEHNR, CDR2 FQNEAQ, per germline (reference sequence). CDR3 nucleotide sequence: TGTGCCAGCAGCTTCAAGGACCTAGCCAAAAACATTCAGTACTTC. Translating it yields CASSFKDLAKNIQYF.